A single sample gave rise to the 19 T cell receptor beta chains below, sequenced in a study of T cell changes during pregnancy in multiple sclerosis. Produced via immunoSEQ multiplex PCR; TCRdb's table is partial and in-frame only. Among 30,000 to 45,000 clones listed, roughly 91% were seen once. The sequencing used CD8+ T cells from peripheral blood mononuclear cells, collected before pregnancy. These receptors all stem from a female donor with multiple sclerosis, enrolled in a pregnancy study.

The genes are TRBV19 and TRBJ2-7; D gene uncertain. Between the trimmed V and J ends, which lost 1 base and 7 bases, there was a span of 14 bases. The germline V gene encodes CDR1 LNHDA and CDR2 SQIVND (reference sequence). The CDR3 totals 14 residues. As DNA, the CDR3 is TGTGCCAGTAGTATAGCTTTCGAGGCCGGGGAGCAGTACTTC. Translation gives CASSIAFEAGEQYF.

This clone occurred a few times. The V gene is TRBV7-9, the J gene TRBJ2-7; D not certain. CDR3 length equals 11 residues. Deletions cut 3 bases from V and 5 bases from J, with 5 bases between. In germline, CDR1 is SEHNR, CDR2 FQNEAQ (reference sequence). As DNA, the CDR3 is TGTGCCAGCAGCTTTACAAACGAGCAGTACTTC. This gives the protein CASSFTNEQYF.

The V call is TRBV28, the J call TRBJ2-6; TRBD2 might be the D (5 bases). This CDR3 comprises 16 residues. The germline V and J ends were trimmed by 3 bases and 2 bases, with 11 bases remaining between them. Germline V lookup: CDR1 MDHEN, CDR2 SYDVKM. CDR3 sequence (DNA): TGTGCCAGCAGTTTCGGGGTGATAACTGGGGCCAACGTCCTGACTTTC. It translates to CASSFGVITGANVLTF.

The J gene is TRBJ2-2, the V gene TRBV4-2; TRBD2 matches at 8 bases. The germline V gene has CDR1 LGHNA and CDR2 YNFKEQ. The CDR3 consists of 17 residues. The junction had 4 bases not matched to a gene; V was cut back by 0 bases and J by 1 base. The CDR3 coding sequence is TGTGCCAGCAGCCAAGATACAAGCGGGGGGAACACCGGGGAGCTGTTTTTT. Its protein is CASSQDTSGGNTGELFF.

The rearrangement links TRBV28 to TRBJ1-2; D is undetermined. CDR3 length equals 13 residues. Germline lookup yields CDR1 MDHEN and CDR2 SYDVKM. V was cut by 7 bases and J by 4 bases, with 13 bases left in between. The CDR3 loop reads CASNWVGGYGYTF. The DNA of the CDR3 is TGTGCCAGCAACTGGGTAGGAGGCTATGGCTACACCTTC.

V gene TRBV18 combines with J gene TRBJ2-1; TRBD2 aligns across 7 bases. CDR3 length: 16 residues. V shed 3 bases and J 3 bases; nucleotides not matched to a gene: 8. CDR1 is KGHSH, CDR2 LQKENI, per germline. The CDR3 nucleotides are TGTGCCAGCTCACCGAGTTTGTCTAGCGGCTACAATGAGCAGTTCTTC. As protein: CASSPSLSSGYNEQFF. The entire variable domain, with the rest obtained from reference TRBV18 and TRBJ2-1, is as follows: NAGVMQNPRHLVRRRGQEARLRCSPMKGHSHVYWYRQLPEEGLKFMVYLQKENIIDESGMPKERFSAEFPKEGPSILRIQQVVRGDSAAYFCASSPSLSSGYNEQFFGPGTRLTVL.

The CDR3 DNA reads TGTGCCAGCAGCAATCCCCTGGAGACCCAGTACTTC. It is translated as CASSNPLETQYF. V is TRBV7-9 and J is TRBJ2-5; no firm D call. Germline V gene lookup returns CDR1 SEHNR and CDR2 FQNEAQ (reference sequence). The V gene lost 5 bases and the J gene lost 5 bases, with 9 bases spanning the gap. The CDR3 is 12 residues long.

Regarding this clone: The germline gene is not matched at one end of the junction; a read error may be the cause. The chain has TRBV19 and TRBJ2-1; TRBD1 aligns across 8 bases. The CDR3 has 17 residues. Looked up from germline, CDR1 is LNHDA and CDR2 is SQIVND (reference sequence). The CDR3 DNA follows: TGTGCCAGTAGTCTAGAACCCGGGACAGGACCGGACAATGAGCAGTTCTTC. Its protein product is CASSLEPGTGPDNEQFF.

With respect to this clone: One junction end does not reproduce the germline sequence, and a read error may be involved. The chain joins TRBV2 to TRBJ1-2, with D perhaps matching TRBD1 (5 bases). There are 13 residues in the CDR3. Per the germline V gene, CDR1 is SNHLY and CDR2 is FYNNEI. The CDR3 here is CASTGGANHGYTF. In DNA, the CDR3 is TGTGCCAGCACAGGTGGGGCTAACCATGGCTACACCTTC.

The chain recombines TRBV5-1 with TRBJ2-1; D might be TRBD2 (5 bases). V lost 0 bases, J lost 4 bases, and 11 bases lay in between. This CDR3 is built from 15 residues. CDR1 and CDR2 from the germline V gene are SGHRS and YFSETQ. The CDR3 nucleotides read TGCGCCAGCAGCTTGGGTAGCGCAAAGTACAATGAGCAGTTCTTC. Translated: CASSLGSAKYNEQFF. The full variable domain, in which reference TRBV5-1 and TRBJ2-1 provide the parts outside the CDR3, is KAGVTQTPRYLIKTRGQQVTLSCSPISGHRSVSWYQQTPGQGLQFLFEYFSETQRNKGNFPGRFSGRQFSNSRSEMNVSTLELGDSALYLCASSLGSAKYNEQFFGPGTRLTVL.

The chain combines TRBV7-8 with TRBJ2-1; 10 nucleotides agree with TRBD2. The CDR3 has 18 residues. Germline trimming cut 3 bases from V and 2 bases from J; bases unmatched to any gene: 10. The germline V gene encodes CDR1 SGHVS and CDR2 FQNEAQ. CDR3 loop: CASSFIHEGTSAYNEQFF. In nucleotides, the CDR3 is TGTGCCAGCAGCTTTATCCACGAAGGGACTAGCGCCTACAATGAGCAGTTCTTC.

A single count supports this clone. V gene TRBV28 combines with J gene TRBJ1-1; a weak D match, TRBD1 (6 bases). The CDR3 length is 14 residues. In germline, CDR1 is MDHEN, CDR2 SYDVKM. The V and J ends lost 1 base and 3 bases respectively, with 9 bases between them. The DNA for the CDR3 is TGTGCCAGCAGTTTATTGTCAGGGGACACTGAAGCTTTCTTT. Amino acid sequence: CASSLLSGDTEAFF.

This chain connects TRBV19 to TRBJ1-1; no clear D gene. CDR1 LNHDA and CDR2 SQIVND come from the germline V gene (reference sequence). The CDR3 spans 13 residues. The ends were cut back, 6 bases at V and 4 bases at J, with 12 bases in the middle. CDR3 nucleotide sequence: TGTGCCAGTAGGGTGAACTCGGGCACTGAAGCTTTCTTT. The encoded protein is CASRVNSGTEAFF.

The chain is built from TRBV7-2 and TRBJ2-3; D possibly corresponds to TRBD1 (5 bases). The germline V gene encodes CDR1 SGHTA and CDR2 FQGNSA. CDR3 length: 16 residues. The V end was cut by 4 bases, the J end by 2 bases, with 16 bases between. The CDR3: CASSSRTTSPTDTQYF. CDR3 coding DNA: TGTGCCAGCAGCTCCAGGACAACGTCCCCCACAGATACGCAGTATTTT.

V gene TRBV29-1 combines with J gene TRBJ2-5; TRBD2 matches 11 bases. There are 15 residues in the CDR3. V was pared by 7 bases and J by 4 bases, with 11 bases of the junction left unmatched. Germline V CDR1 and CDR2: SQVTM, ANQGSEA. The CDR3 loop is CSASLAGGPGETQYF. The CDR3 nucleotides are TGCAGCGCTAGTTTAGCGGGAGGGCCTGGAGAGACCCAGTACTTC.

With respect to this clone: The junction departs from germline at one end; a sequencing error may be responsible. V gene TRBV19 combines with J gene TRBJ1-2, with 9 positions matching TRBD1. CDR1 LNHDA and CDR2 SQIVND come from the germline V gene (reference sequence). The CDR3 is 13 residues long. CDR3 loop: CASSAGQGYDYTF. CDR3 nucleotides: TGTGCCAGTAGTGCGGGACAGGGTTATGACTACACCTTC.

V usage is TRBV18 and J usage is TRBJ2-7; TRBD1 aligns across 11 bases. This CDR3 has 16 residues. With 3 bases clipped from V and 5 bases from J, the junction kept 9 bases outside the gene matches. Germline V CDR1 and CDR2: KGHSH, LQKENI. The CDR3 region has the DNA TGTGCCAGCTCACCGGAGTTCGGGACAGGGGGACACGAGCAGTACTTC. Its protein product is CASSPEFGTGGHEQYF.

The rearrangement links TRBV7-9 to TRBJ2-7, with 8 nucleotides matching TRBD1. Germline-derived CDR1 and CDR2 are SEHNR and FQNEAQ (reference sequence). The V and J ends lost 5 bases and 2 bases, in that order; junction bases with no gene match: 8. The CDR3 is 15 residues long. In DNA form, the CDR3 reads TGTGCCAGCAGCAACGTTGGACAGGGCGCCTACGAGCAGTACTTC. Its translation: CASSNVGQGAYEQYF.

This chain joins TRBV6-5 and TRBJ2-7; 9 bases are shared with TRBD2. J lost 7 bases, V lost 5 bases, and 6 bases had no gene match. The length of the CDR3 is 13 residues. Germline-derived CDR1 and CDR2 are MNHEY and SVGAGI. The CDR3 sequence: CASSDSGSSEQYF. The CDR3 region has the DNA TGTGCCAGCAGTGATAGCGGGAGTAGTGAGCAGTACTTC.